This T cell receptor (beta chain) derives from a study of metastatic and nonmetastatic thyroid tumors. Study-level background: Where malignant and benign thyroid patients were concerned, repertoires were compared across blood and tumor or nodule tissue.

This clone was seen many times. What it binds is unknown. General study results and limits: For both blood and tumor, malignant thyroid tumors reportedly showed significantly higher TCR beta diversity than benign nodules did.

Through MiXCR, TCRdb re-clonotyped the PCR reads. The sample holds around 38,000 clones, 25% to 30% seen once. None of the patients had undergone any treatment ahead of thyroid surgery. The clonotype comes from a female donor with papillary thyroid cancer or a benign thyroid nodule (not recorded which). Some clones in this sample may be carry-over from other donors' samples. The specimen was blood.

The CDR3 here is CASSLIRTGGSYGYTF. The DNA for the CDR3 is TGTGCCAGCAGTTTAATTCGGACAGGGGGCAGCTATGGCTACACCTTC. This sequence joins TRBV28 and TRBJ1-2; 11 bases map to TRBD1. This CDR3 has 16 residues. The V gene's germline CDR1 is MDHEN and CDR2 SYDVKM. The V gene end was trimmed by 2 bases and the J gene end by 4 bases; junction bases not matched to a gene: 6.